This TCR beta chain is from a study of blood T cell repertoires in COVID-19. Some clones are missing from TCRdb's copy, which holds only in-frame ones; the method was immunoSEQ multiplex PCR. This table has about 220,000 clones, 80% appearing once. This clone was seen only once. Source material: peripheral blood. The clonotype was recovered from a woman aged 65 to 85 with acute or convalescent COVID-19.

CDR3 bases: TGTGCCAGCAGTTACAAGACTAACTCTGGGGCCAACGTCCTGACTTTC. Translation: CASSYKTNSGANVLTF. The J gene is TRBJ2-6, the V gene TRBV6-5, with D maybe TRBD2 (5 bases). The CDR3 runs 16 residues. Germline CDR1 is MNHEY and CDR2 is SVGAGI. V shed 2 bases and J shed 0 bases, with 8 bases lying between them.